These 11 T cell receptor beta chains came from one sample sequenced in a study of T cells after yellow fever vaccination. TCRdb reprocessed the 5' RACE reads with MiXCR, giving one entry per CDR3 protein. The repertoire consists of some 500,000 distinct CDR3 sequences, with roughly 12% occurring once and the leading ten covering around 15%. This sample comprised PBMCs, obtained on the day of the yellow fever booster vaccination. The receptors come from a man aged 30 to 45 who received the YFV17D yellow fever vaccine.

This clonotype has only a few counts. The V and J genes are TRBV14 and TRBJ2-1, with a weak D call TRBD1 (6 bases). Deletions cut 0 bases from V and 9 bases from J, with 6 bases between. The CDR3 spans 12 residues. Germline CDR1 reads SGHDN; CDR2 reads FVKESK. The CDR3 loop is CASSQEQGEQFF. In DNA form, the CDR3 reads TGTGCCAGCAGCCAAGAACAGGGTGAGCAGTTCTTC.

A few counts support this clonotype. The chain combines TRBV5-1 with TRBJ2-1; TRBD2 matches 8 bases. The CDR3 is made up of 14 amino acids. The ends lost 4 bases at V and 6 bases at J; junction bases unmatched: 6. Germline CDR1 and CDR2: SGHRS and YFSETQ. CDR3 sequence: CASSPPGGGNEQFF. CDR3 in DNA: TGCGCCAGCAGCCCCCCGGGAGGGGGCAATGAGCAGTTCTTC.

The V gene is TRBV9, the J gene TRBJ1-5; 10 bases fit TRBD1. Losses at the gene ends were 4 bases for V and 5 bases for J; bases not matched to a gene: 3. Germline CDR1 is SGDLS and CDR2 is YYNGEE. This CDR3 has 14 amino acids. The CDR3 DNA reads as TGTGCCAGCAGCCTGGGACAGGGGTATCAGCCCCAGCATTTT. Translated, it gives CASSLGQGYQPQHF.

The chain employs TRBV5-5 and TRBJ2-1, with 11 nucleotides matching TRBD2. V lost 4 bases and J lost 8; bases outside the gene matches: 17. There are 18 residues in the CDR3. Germline lookup yields CDR1 SGHKS and CDR2 YYEKEE (reference sequence). The CDR3: CASSRGLAGYTSYDEQFF. In DNA, the CDR3 is TGTGCCAGCAGCCGAGGACTAGCGGGTTACACTTCGTACGATGAGCAGTTCTTC.

This chain joins TRBV20-1 and TRBJ2-1, with TRBD2 matching over 8 bases. J gave up 5 bases and V 2 bases, and 5 bases lay outside the gene matches. This CDR3 is built from 14 residues. CDR1 and CDR2 (germline): DFQATT, SNEGSKA (reference sequence). The CDR3 nucleotides read TGCAGTGCTAGAAGCGGGAGCATTAACAATGAGCAGTTCTTC. It is translated as CSARSGSINNEQFF.

This clonotype has only a few counts. V usage is TRBV11-2 and J usage is TRBJ2-1; 7 positions agree with TRBD2. Germline loops: CDR1 SGHAT, CDR2 FQNNGV. V lost 6 bases and J lost 4; bases outside the gene matches: 9. The CDR3 extends over 15 amino acids. CDR3 coding DNA: TGTGCCAGCAGAACCCCGGCGGGAGCATACAATGAGCAGTTCTTC. As protein: CASRTPAGAYNEQFF.

This chain joins TRBV6-1 and TRBJ2-7, with TRBD1 as a possible D gene (5 bases). Germline CDR1 MNHNS, CDR2 SASEGT. V gave up 4 bases and J gave up 3 bases, with 19 bases separating them. The CDR3 length is 16 residues. The CDR3 is CASSGTSPPTIYEQYF. In DNA form, the CDR3 reads TGTGCCAGCAGTGGGACATCCCCACCCACAATCTACGAGCAGTACTTC.

V usage is TRBV4-2 and J usage is TRBJ2-4; a weak D match, TRBD1 (5 bases). This CDR3 has 16 amino acids. Germline V gene sequence: CDR1 LGHNA, CDR2 YNFKEQ. V dropped 0 bases and J dropped 6 bases, with 15 bases sitting between them. The CDR3 protein is CASSQEGQGVGNIQYF. CDR3 bases: TGTGCCAGCAGCCAAGAGGGGCAGGGCGTGGGAAACATTCAGTACTTC.

The chain joins TRBV29-1 to TRBJ2-7; 8 bases match TRBD1. This CDR3 has 15 residues. V lost 4 bases and J lost 2; bases outside the gene matches: 10. Germline V lookup: CDR1 SQVTM, CDR2 ANQGSEA. DNA for the CDR3: TGCAGCGTTGGAGGCCGGGACAGGTCCCCCTACGAGCAGTACTTC. Amino acids: CSVGGRDRSPYEQYF.

This clonotype appeared a few times. The V call is TRBV20-1, the J call TRBJ2-1; 11 bases map to TRBD2. V was pared by 5 bases and J by 7 bases, with 7 bases of the junction left unmatched. Germline CDR1 is DFQATT and CDR2 is SNEGSKA (reference sequence). The CDR3 covers 14 residues. The chain's CDR3 is CSAPIAGGPNEQFF. Here the CDR3 DNA reads TGCAGTGCTCCCATAGCGGGAGGGCCGAATGAGCAGTTCTTC.

The rearrangement links TRBV7-9 to TRBJ2-3; 7 nucleotides match TRBD2. CDR3 length: 14 residues. The V and J ends lost 4 bases and 2 bases, in that order; junction bases with no gene match: 3. Germline V lookup: CDR1 SEHNR, CDR2 FQNEAQ (reference sequence). For the CDR3, the DNA is TGTGCCAGCAGCTCACTAGCGAACACAGATACGCAGTATTTT. Protein sequence: CASSSLANTDTQYF. Complete variable domain (other parts from reference TRBV7-9 and TRBJ2-3): DTGVSQNPRHKITKRGQNVTFRCDPISEHNRLYWYRQTLGQGPEFLTYFQNEAQLEKSRLLSDRFSAERPKGSFSTLEIQRTEQGDSAMYLCASSSLANTDTQYFGPGTRLTVL.